The next 27 T cell receptor beta chains were all read from a single sample in a study of cytomegalovirus exposure and HLA in healthy donors. The PCR made use of 60 Vbeta and 13 Jbeta primers. Sequencing used immunoSEQ multiplex PCR; TCRdb keeps in-frame clones, though not all of them. This sample carries 150,000 to 200,000 clones, more than 60% of them seen once, and the ten largest clones take 10% to 12%. The sample comprised PBMCs. The source of these receptors is a young man in good health and CMV-seropositive.

This clone was observed once. The rearrangement uses TRBV28 and TRBJ1-2; 7 bases are a match to TRBD1. After removal of 1 base from V and 2 bases from J, the junction contained 4 bases not matched to a gene. The germline V gene encodes CDR1 MDHEN and CDR2 SYDVKM. CDR3 length: 15 residues. CDR3 loop: CASSLSTGLNYGYTF. CDR3 nucleotide sequence: TGTGCCAGCAGTTTATCGACAGGGCTAAACTATGGCTACACCTTC.

V and J are TRBV4-2 and TRBJ2-1; TRBD2 is a possible D gene (5 bases). Trimming stripped 3 bases from V and 10 bases from J, with 16 bases between. Germline loops: CDR1 LGHNA, CDR2 YNFKEQ. The CDR3 runs to 14 residues. CDR3 in DNA: TGTGCCAGCAGCCATCATGAGGGAGCTGGCGAGCAGTTCTTC. Translating it yields CASSHHEGAGEQFF.

This clone appeared a few times. The CDR3 nucleotides are TGTGCCAGCAGCCGCAATCCACAGGACGAGTCCCTAGAGACCCAGTACTTC. Its protein product is CASSRNPQDESLETQYF. V usage is TRBV21-1 and J usage is TRBJ2-5; whether TRBD1, the table's D call, matches the DNA was not checked. TRBV21-1 is a documented pseudogene. This CDR3 is 17 amino acids long.

The chain employs TRBV28 and TRBJ2-7, with D perhaps TRBD1 (5 bases). This CDR3 contains 12 residues. Per the germline V gene, CDR1 is MDHEN and CDR2 is SYDVKM. The V end was cut by 2 bases, the J end by 6 bases, with 8 bases between. In DNA, the CDR3 is TGTGCCAGCAGTTTAAGGGGCTCCGAGCAGTACTTC. Translating gives CASSLRGSEQYF.

This clone appeared a single time. The gene calls are TRBV7-9 and TRBJ2-7; D uncertain. The CDR3 covers 15 residues. From germline, CDR1 is SEHNR and CDR2 FQNEAQ (reference sequence). The germline V and J ends were trimmed by 1 base and 2 bases, with 12 bases remaining between them. CDR3 loop: CASSLGQVRTYEQYF. The DNA for the CDR3 is TGTGCCAGCAGCTTAGGTCAGGTTCGGACCTACGAGCAGTACTTC. Filled out from reference TRBV7-9 and TRBJ2-7, the complete variable domain reads DTGVSQNPRHKITKRGQNVTFRCDPISEHNRLYWYRQTLGQGPEFLTYFQNEAQLEKSRLLSDRFSAERPKGSFSTLEIQRTEQGDSAMYLCASSLGQVRTYEQYFGPGTRLTVT.

The CDR3 here is CASSLAVQALYEQYF. CDR3 sequence (DNA): TGTGCCAGCAGCTTAGCGGTTCAGGCTTTATACGAGCAGTACTTC. The chain recombines TRBV11-2 with TRBJ2-7; D not resolved. The CDR3 is made up of 15 amino acids. V lost 1 base and J 4 bases, leaving 14 bases between the germline ends. Germline values: CDR1 SGHAT, CDR2 FQNNGV.

This clone was found a few times. This sequence joins TRBV25-1 and TRBJ2-7, with 9 bases aligning to TRBD1. Germline assignment: CDR1 MGHDK and CDR2 SYGVNS. With V trimmed by 8 bases and J by 3 bases, 5 bases remained unmatched. The CDR3 totals 13 residues. The CDR3 protein is CASPGTGSYEQYF. The CDR3 DNA sequence: TGTGCCAGCCCTGGGACAGGGAGCTACGAGCAGTACTTC.

J is TRBJ2-1 and V is TRBV30; D is unresolved. The germline CDR1 and CDR2 sequences are GTSNPN and SVGIG (reference sequence). This CDR3 comprises 13 residues. The V end was cut by 3 bases, the J end by 8 bases, with 14 bases between. CDR3 loop: CAWRAQVVDEQFF. For the CDR3, the DNA is TGTGCCTGGAGGGCTCAGGTGGTCGATGAGCAGTTCTTC.

The sample holds a few counts of this clone. The rearrangement joins TRBV5-1 to TRBJ1-3; a weak D match, TRBD1 (6 bases). The CDR3 totals 15 residues. Germline lookup yields CDR1 SGHRS and CDR2 YFSETQ. With 4 bases removed from V and 3 bases from J, the gap between germline ends came to 14 bases. The DNA of the CDR3 is TGCGCCAGCAGCCTCGAGCAGGGGTATGGAAACACCATATATTTT. This codes for CASSLEQGYGNTIYF.

This chain links TRBV10-2 with TRBJ1-5; TRBD1 is a possible D gene (5 bases). Per the germline V gene, CDR1 is WSHSY and CDR2 is SAAADI. The CDR3 has 15 residues. V was cut by 2 bases and J by 4 bases, with 12 bases left in between. CDR3 sequence reads: CASSEIGGENQPQHF. The CDR3 DNA sequence: TGCGCCAGCAGTGAGATAGGAGGGGAGAATCAGCCCCAGCATTTT.

The V gene is TRBV28, the J gene TRBJ1-4; tentatively, D is TRBD1 (5 bases). The CDR3 is 15 amino acids. Per the germline V gene, CDR1 is MDHEN and CDR2 is SYDVKM. V lost 6 bases and J 5 bases, leaving 16 bases between the germline ends. The CDR3 coding sequence is TGTGCCAGCAGACTTTCCGGGGGGGTCAATGAAAAACTGTTTTTT. This sequence encodes CASRLSGGVNEKLFF.

With regard to this clone: The same CDR3 is also encoded by other DNA sequences in this sample. The genes are TRBV19 and TRBJ1-2; 7 bases fit TRBD1. CDR1 is LNHDA and CDR2 is SQIVND in the germline V gene (reference sequence). Trimming at V came to 6 bases and at J to 2 bases, leaving 3 bases not matched to a gene. This CDR3 has 13 residues. This chain's CDR3 is CASSRQGNYGYTF. The CDR3, as DNA: TGTGCCAGTAGCCGACAGGGCAACTATGGCTACACCTTC.

The rearrangement uses TRBV6-1 and TRBJ2-5; TRBD2 matches at 13 bases. The V gene end was trimmed by 7 bases and the J gene end by 2 bases; junction bases not matched to a gene: 4. Looked up from germline, CDR1 is MNHNS and CDR2 is SASEGT. The CDR3 loop spans 15 amino acids. The CDR3 reads CASNGLAGAQETQYF. The CDR3 coding sequence is TGTGCCAGCAATGGACTAGCGGGAGCACAAGAGACCCAGTACTTC.

This clone was seen many times. V gene TRBV6-1 combines with J gene TRBJ1-1; D may be TRBD1 (6 bases). The CDR3 extends over 13 amino acids. V was shortened by 11 bases and J by 0 bases, with 13 bases between the two germline ends. Germline lookup yields CDR1 MNHNS and CDR2 SASEGT. CDR3 in amino acids: CAGVGQMNTEAFF. The CDR3 region has the DNA TGTGCCGGAGTAGGACAGATGAACACTGAAGCTTTCTTT.

The gene calls are TRBV7-6 and TRBJ2-2; D remains ambiguous. This CDR3 region has 13 residues. The V and J ends lost 5 bases and 3 bases respectively, with 7 bases between them. Germline lookup yields CDR1 SGHVS and CDR2 FNYEAQ. CDR3 protein: CASSPVYTGELFF. The DNA for the CDR3 is TGTGCCAGCAGCCCGGTGTACACCGGGGAGCTGTTTTTT.

As DNA, the CDR3 is TGTGCCAGCTCACCACCGGCGGGAGGACTTGACGAGCAGTACTTC. Amino acid sequence: CASSPPAGGLDEQYF. V usage is TRBV18 and J usage is TRBJ2-7; 8 positions match TRBD2. CDR1 and CDR2 (germline): KGHSH, LQKENI. After removal of 0 bases from V and 5 bases from J, the junction contained 6 bases not matched to a gene. The CDR3 contains 15 residues.

The chain carries TRBV7-9 and TRBJ2-5; 10 bases are a match to TRBD2. V lost 5 bases and J lost 4; bases outside the gene matches: 7. CDR3 length equals 15 residues. Germline CDR1 SEHNR, CDR2 FQNEAQ (reference sequence). The DNA for the CDR3 is TGTGCCAGCAGCGGTCCCGGGACTAGCGTAGAGACCCAGTACTTC. It yields the protein CASSGPGTSVETQYF.

On this clone itself: This CDR3 fails to terminate in the conserved phenylalanine or tryptophan, so it likely reflects a read error. The rearrangement links TRBV10-3 to TRBJ2-7; 10 bases map to TRBD1. J lost 6 bases, V lost 3 bases, and 8 bases had no gene match. Germline CDR1 reads ENHRY; CDR2 reads SYGVKD. The CDR3 is made up of 15 amino acids. CDR3 nucleotide sequence: TGTGCCATCAGTGAAACCGGGACAGGGGAGTTCGAGCAGTACCTC. Residues: CAISETGTGEFEQYL.

The chain is built from TRBV11-2 and TRBJ1-2; 12 bases fit TRBD1. Germline-derived CDR1 and CDR2 are SGHAT and FQNNGV. The CDR3 is made up of 19 amino acids. V was clipped by 5 bases and J by 0 bases; unmatched bases: 13. CDR3 loop: CASSLPGTGGAEANYGYTF. CDR3 in DNA: TGTGCCAGCAGCCTCCCCGGGACAGGGGGCGCGGAAGCTAACTATGGCTACACCTTC.

This rearrangement joins TRBV2 to TRBJ1-4, with D possibly TRBD1 on 6 matching bases. Germline CDR1 reads SNHLY; CDR2 reads FYNNEI. CDR3 size: 15 residues. Trimming removed 4 bases at V and 3 bases at J, with 12 bases between. The CDR3 coding sequence is TGTGCCAGCAGTGGGCAGGGGAAAGCTAATGAAAAACTGTTTTTT. The encoded protein is CASSGQGKANEKLFF.

This clone was seen at least ten times. V is TRBV5-5 and J is TRBJ2-3; D possibly corresponds to TRBD2 (6 bases). V lost 6 bases and J lost 3, with 17 bases in between. The CDR3 is 15 residues long. Per the germline V gene, CDR1 is SGHKS and CDR2 is YYEKEE (reference sequence). CDR3 in amino acids: CASTYSWGGTDTQYF. CDR3 coding DNA: TGTGCCAGCACCTACTCCTGGGGAGGAACAGATACGCAGTATTTT.

This chain uses TRBV7-9 with TRBJ2-3; 14 nucleotides align to TRBD2. The germline V gene encodes CDR1 SEHNR and CDR2 FQNEAQ (reference sequence). After removal of 4 bases from V and 0 bases from J, the junction contained 9 bases not matched to a gene. The CDR3 contains 19 residues. For the CDR3, the DNA is TGTGCCAGCAGCTCTTTAGGGACTAGCGGGGGATACAGCACAGATACGCAGTATTTT. Its protein product is CASSSLGTSGGYSTDTQYF.

V is TRBV27 and J is TRBJ2-1, with 10 positions matching TRBD2. This CDR3 spans 15 amino acids. Germline lookup yields CDR1 MNHEY and CDR2 SMNVEV (reference sequence). The trim removed 7 bases at V and 0 bases at J, leaving 3 bases unmatched. The CDR3 region has the DNA TGTGCCAGCAATCCTAGCGGGAGCTCCTACAATGAGCAGTTCTTC. Its protein is CASNPSGSSYNEQFF.

As DNA, the CDR3 is TGTGCCATCAGTGAGCGGACTAGCGGTGGAACCAATGAGCAGTTCTTC. Its protein product is CAISERTSGGTNEQFF. V gene TRBV10-3 combines with J gene TRBJ2-1, with TRBD2 matching over 10 bases. This CDR3 region has 16 residues. Germline loops: CDR1 ENHRY, CDR2 SYGVKD. The junction had 7 bases not matched to a gene; V was cut back by 2 bases and J by 6 bases.

The V call is TRBV28, the J call TRBJ2-3, with no clear D. From germline, CDR1 is MDHEN and CDR2 SYDVKM. V lost 6 bases and J 0 bases, leaving 19 bases between the germline ends. The length of the CDR3 is 17 residues. In DNA, the CDR3 is TGTGCCAGCAGCACCCCCTCAGTCGGGTCTAGCACAGATACGCAGTATTTT. It codes for CASSTPSVGSSTDTQYF.

This chain joins TRBV28 and TRBJ1-1, with a weak D call TRBD1 (5 bases). Trimming pared 5 bases from V and 1 base from J, leaving 14 bases between. The CDR3 totals 15 residues. The germline gives CDR1 MDHEN, CDR2 SYDVKM. CDR3 sequence reads: CASSVGGSGNTEAFF. The CDR3 region has the DNA TGTGCCAGCAGTGTGGGGGGGTCGGGGAACACTGAAGCTTTCTTT.

CDR3 sequence: CASSFSGGGYGYTF. CDR3 in DNA: TGCGCCAGCAGCTTCTCGGGGGGCGGATATGGCTACACCTTC. This rearrangement joins TRBV5-1 to TRBJ1-2, with D possibly TRBD1 on 6 matching bases. There are 14 residues in the CDR3. Germline CDR1 and CDR2: SGHRS and YFSETQ. The V and J ends lost 2 bases and 5 bases respectively, with 13 bases between them.